Sequencing of this T cell receptor beta chain was carried out in a study of radiation and T cells in renal cell carcinoma. The study's findings and limits: From baseline, blood top tumor clonotypes peaked at 2 weeks post-radiation.

Time point: blood 4 weeks post-SBRT, at nephrectomy. Treatment reported: 15 Gy SBRT to primary tumor, nephrectomy 4 weeks later. Serial blood draws occurred at baseline and 2 and 4 weeks post-SBRT. Libraries were prepared by immunoSEQ multiplex PCR; TCRdb keeps only in-frame clonotypes and omits some of them. Of around 100,000 clones in the sample, 70% to 85% are singletons; the top ten hold roughly 7.6%. The CDR3 spans 15 residues. Trimming shortened V by 1 base and J by 0 bases, and 10 bases separated the two germline ends. CDR1 and CDR2 from the germline V gene are MNHNS and SASEGT. In the case of this clone: Its antigen remains unidentified.

This receptor was identified in a man in his 60s with renal cell carcinoma. The material was blood, obtained from a patient whose treatment included radiotherapy and nephrectomy. The V and J genes are TRBV6-1 and TRBJ2-7, with D unresolved. CDR3 nucleotides: TGTGCCAGCAGTGAAGAGATAGGAGTCTCCTACGAGCAGTACTTC. Translated, it gives CASSEEIGVSYEQYF.